The sequence of this T cell receptor (beta chain) was determined in a study of T cells in women clearing cervical HPV infection. Study results and limitations: CIN3+ cases had significantly higher TCR richness than controls; evenness did not differ.

CDR3 length: 15 amino acids. V lost 0 bases and J lost 2; bases outside the gene matches: 1. From germline, CDR1 is SGHRS and CDR2 YFSETQ. As regards this clone: The antigen is unknown. The CDR3 end is not reached by the read, which stops 3 residues before it; the germline J gene fills it in.

TCRdb's table, derived via immunoSEQ multiplex PCR, lists solely in-frame clones and lacks some. This listing includes tens of thousands of clones. Sequencing was performed on blood buffy coat. The receptor comes from a woman aged 18-69 years with a cervical HPV16 infection that either progressed to CIN3+ or cleared (not recorded which). The chain employs TRBV5-1 and TRBJ2-2; TRBD1 aligns across 7 bases. The DNA read from the CDR3 is TGCGCCAGCAGCTTGGGACAGGGAAACACCGGGGAG. Amino acid sequence: CASSLGQGNTGE. The full CDR3 protein is CASSLGQGNTGELFF. Together with reference TRBV5-1 and TRBJ2-2, the CDR3 gives the full variable domain: KAGVTQTPRYLIKTRGQQVTLSCSPISGHRSVSWYQQTPGQGLQFLFEYFSETQRNKGNFPGRFSGRQFSNSRSEMNVSTLELGDSALYLCASSLGQGNTGELFFGEGSRLTVL.